This is a list of T cell receptor beta chains from one sample in a study of blood T cell repertoires in COVID-19. Assay used: immunoSEQ multiplex PCR; TCRdb lists only in-frame clones, some missing. The data hold under 400,000 clones, with around 87% observed a single time. The material sequenced was PBMCs or T cells enriched from blood (not recorded which). These receptors all stem from a middle-aged man in a cohort exposed to, infected with or recovered from COVID-19 (not recorded which). Each CDR3 is given with its conserved first and last residue. The order of the fields is CDR3 DNA, CDR3 protein, D gene, J gene, clone size, V gene. D genes are given only for firm matches. Part of the rows lack a size; the others show once, few, many or a class for expanded clones.

CDR3nt: TGTGCCAGCAGCCCAACAGGGGGGGGACCAAACATTCAGTACTTC
CDR3aa: CASSPTGGGPNIQYF
d_gene: NA
j_gene: TRBJ2-4
abundance: NA
v_gene: TRBV7-9

CDR3nt: TGCGCCAGCAGCCGGGGGACTAGCGGATCCTACGAGCAGTACTTC
CDR3aa: CASSRGTSGSYEQYF
d_gene: TRBD2
j_gene: TRBJ2-7
abundance: NA
v_gene: TRBV5-1

CDR3nt: TGTGCCAGCAGTGAAGTTCCAGGGAATAGCAATCAGCCCCAGCATTTT
CDR3aa: CASSEVPGNSNQPQHF
d_gene: NA
j_gene: TRBJ1-5
abundance: NA
v_gene: TRBV6-1

CDR3nt: TGTGCCTGGGGGGGGGCTAGCGGGAGAAAGAATTACAATGAGCAGTTCTTC
CDR3aa: CAWGGASGRKNYNEQFF
d_gene: TRBD2
j_gene: TRBJ2-1
abundance: NA
v_gene: TRBV30

CDR3nt: TGTGCCAGCAGTTTATCGGCAGGGGGAGGCTATGGCTACACCTTC
CDR3aa: CASSLSAGGGYGYTF
d_gene: TRBD1
j_gene: TRBJ1-2
abundance: NA
v_gene: TRBV27

CDR3nt: TGTGCCAGCAGCGCTACCGGGACTCCCCTTACCGGGGAGCTGTTTTTT
CDR3aa: CASSATGTPLTGELFF
d_gene: NA
j_gene: TRBJ2-2
abundance: NA
v_gene: TRBV9

CDR3nt: TGTGCCAGCAGCTTTGGGACAGGTATCACCGGGGAGCTGTTTTTT
CDR3aa: CASSFGTGITGELFF
d_gene: TRBD1
j_gene: TRBJ2-2
abundance: NA
v_gene: TRBV5-4

CDR3nt: TGTGCCAGCTCACGTACAGGGAAGGACACTGAAGCTTTCTTT
CDR3aa: CASSRTGKDTEAFF
d_gene: NA
j_gene: TRBJ1-1
abundance: NA
v_gene: TRBV18

CDR3nt: TGTGCCAGCAGTCTCACTCCCGGGACAGGGGCTCGCACAGATACGCAGTATTTT
CDR3aa: CASSLTPGTGARTDTQYF
d_gene: TRBD1
j_gene: TRBJ2-3
abundance: NA
v_gene: TRBV27

CDR3nt: TGCGCCAGCAGTGCCGGGACAGGTTCTAACTATGGCTACACCTTC
CDR3aa: CASSAGTGSNYGYTF
d_gene: TRBD1
j_gene: TRBJ1-2
abundance: NA
v_gene: TRBV23-1

CDR3nt: TGTGCCAGCAGCTTAGGTAGCGGGACCTACAATGAGCAGTTCTTC
CDR3aa: CASSLGSGTYNEQFF
d_gene: TRBD2
j_gene: TRBJ2-1
abundance: NA
v_gene: TRBV7-6

CDR3nt: TGCGCCAGCAGGAGTAGCGGCCGCTACAATGAGCAGTTCTTC
CDR3aa: CASRSSGRYNEQFF
d_gene: NA
j_gene: TRBJ2-1
abundance: NA
v_gene: TRBV5-1

CDR3nt: TGTGCCAGCAGTGTTCGAGAAACCGGGGAGCTGTTTTTT
CDR3aa: CASSVRETGELFF
d_gene: NA
j_gene: TRBJ2-2
abundance: NA
v_gene: TRBV2

CDR3nt: TGTGCCAGCGCCCTAAGAAGCTCCTACGAGCAGTACTTC
CDR3aa: CASALRSSYEQYF
d_gene: NA
j_gene: TRBJ2-7
abundance: NA
v_gene: TRBV12-3/TRBV12-4

CDR3nt: TGTGCCAGCAGCTTATCCGTAAACACTGAAGCTTTCTTT
CDR3aa: CASSLSVNTEAFF
d_gene: NA
j_gene: TRBJ1-1
abundance: NA
v_gene: TRBV7-9

CDR3nt: TGTGCCAGCAGTCCGGGACACAACACAGATACGCAGTATTTT
CDR3aa: CASSPGHNTDTQYF
d_gene: NA
j_gene: TRBJ2-3
abundance: once
v_gene: TRBV27

CDR3nt: TGTGCCAGCCGGGCCAGCAGGGCTAGCTCTGGAAACACCATATATTTT
CDR3aa: CASRASRASSGNTIYF
d_gene: NA
j_gene: TRBJ1-3
abundance: NA
v_gene: TRBV21-1

CDR3nt: TGTGCCACCAGTGTGGGGACTAGCGACACCGGGGAGCTGTTTTTT
CDR3aa: CATSVGTSDTGELFF
d_gene: TRBD2
j_gene: TRBJ2-2
abundance: few
v_gene: TRBV24-1

CDR3nt: TGTGCCAGCAGTTTATGGGGAGAAACTGAAGCTTTCTTT
CDR3aa: CASSLWGETEAFF
d_gene: NA
j_gene: TRBJ1-1
abundance: NA
v_gene: TRBV28

CDR3nt: TGTGCCAGCAGTGACGCGAGAGGGGGCGCAGGAGGCTACACCTTC
CDR3aa: CASSDARGGAGGYTF
d_gene: TRBD1
j_gene: TRBJ1-2
abundance: NA
v_gene: TRBV6-4

CDR3nt: TGCGCCAGCAGCTTCACCTTAGCGGGAGCCCAGAAGACCCAGTACTTC
CDR3aa: CASSFTLAGAQKTQYF
d_gene: TRBD2
j_gene: TRBJ2-5
abundance: NA
v_gene: TRBV5-1

CDR3nt: TGCGCCAGCAGCCAAGCCCCGACAGGGCCGAACACTGAAGCTTTCTTT
CDR3aa: CASSQAPTGPNTEAFF
d_gene: TRBD1
j_gene: TRBJ1-1
abundance: NA
v_gene: TRBV4-1

CDR3nt: TGTGCCATCAGTGAAGGACCGGGAGGAACTGAAGCTTTCTTT
CDR3aa: CAISEGPGGTEAFF
d_gene: NA
j_gene: TRBJ1-1
abundance: NA
v_gene: TRBV10-3

CDR3nt: TGTGCCTGGAGTCCTCTGGACAGTAACTATGGCTACACCTTC
CDR3aa: CAWSPLDSNYGYTF
d_gene: NA
j_gene: TRBJ1-2
abundance: NA
v_gene: TRBV30

CDR3nt: TGTGCCATCAGGACAGGGACCGGGGAGCTGTTTTTT
CDR3aa: CAIRTGTGELFF
d_gene: TRBD1
j_gene: TRBJ2-2
abundance: NA
v_gene: TRBV10-3

CDR3nt: TGTGCCAGCAGTGATACAGGGGGCAATCAGCCCCAGCATTTT
CDR3aa: CASSDTGGNQPQHF
d_gene: TRBD1
j_gene: TRBJ1-5
abundance: NA
v_gene: TRBV6-1

CDR3nt: TGTGCCAGCAGACTCAGGGAGGGATCGTACAATGAGCAGTTCTTC
CDR3aa: CASRLREGSYNEQFF
d_gene: TRBD2
j_gene: TRBJ2-1
abundance: NA
v_gene: TRBV3-1/TRBV3-2

CDR3nt: TGTGCCAGCAGCTTAGGGGACAGGGGGCCAGATACGCAGTATTTT
CDR3aa: CASSLGDRGPDTQYF
d_gene: TRBD1
j_gene: TRBJ2-3
abundance: NA
v_gene: TRBV7-2

CDR3nt: TGTGCCAGCAGCCACGGTCTGATACCGTACTTC
CDR3aa: CASSHGLIPYF
d_gene: NA
j_gene: TRBJ2-7
abundance: NA
v_gene: TRBV28

CDR3nt: TGTGCCTGGAGGGGAGGGGGTTTAAGTAATTCACCCCTCCACTTT
CDR3aa: CAWRGGGLSNSPLHF
d_gene: NA
j_gene: TRBJ1-6
abundance: NA
v_gene: TRBV30

CDR3nt: TGTGCCAGCTCACGAGGGGACTATGAGCAGTTCTTC
CDR3aa: CASSRGDYEQFF
d_gene: NA
j_gene: TRBJ2-1
abundance: NA
v_gene: TRBV18

CDR3nt: TGTGCCAGCAGCCAAGATGGGCAGGGCCAGCAGTACTTC
CDR3aa: CASSQDGQGQQYF
d_gene: NA
j_gene: TRBJ2-7
abundance: once
v_gene: TRBV3-1/TRBV3-2

CDR3nt: TGCGCCAGCAGTGAGTCGCTGGCCCAAAACATTCAGTACTTC
CDR3aa: CASSESLAQNIQYF
d_gene: NA
j_gene: TRBJ2-4
abundance: NA
v_gene: TRBV10-1

CDR3nt: TGTGCCAGCTCACCAAGCAGGGGGAACACTGAAGCTTTCTTT
CDR3aa: CASSPSRGNTEAFF
d_gene: NA
j_gene: TRBJ1-1
abundance: once
v_gene: TRBV18

CDR3nt: TGTGCCAGCAGCCCTAGGACAGGGGGCCCTGAAGCTTTCTTT
CDR3aa: CASSPRTGGPEAFF
d_gene: TRBD1
j_gene: TRBJ1-1
abundance: once
v_gene: TRBV3-1/TRBV3-2

CDR3nt: TGTGCCAGCAGGCGGGACAGGGGCGGCACCGGGGAGCTGTTTTTT
CDR3aa: CASRRDRGGTGELFF
d_gene: TRBD1
j_gene: TRBJ2-2
abundance: NA
v_gene: TRBV6-5

CDR3nt: TGTGCCAGCAGCCAAAAACGGACGGGACAGGGGGATGGAAACACCATATATTTT
CDR3aa: CASSQKRTGQGDGNTIYF
d_gene: TRBD1
j_gene: TRBJ1-3
abundance: NA
v_gene: TRBV3-1/TRBV3-2

CDR3nt: TGTGCCATCAGTGTGTCTAGCGGGAGATCTCTCGATGAGCAGTTCTTC
CDR3aa: CAISVSSGRSLDEQFF
d_gene: TRBD2
j_gene: TRBJ2-1
abundance: NA
v_gene: TRBV10-3

CDR3nt: TGTGCCAGCAGCGAAGGGGTGGCCACTGAAGCTTTCTTT
CDR3aa: CASSEGVATEAFF
d_gene: NA
j_gene: TRBJ1-1
abundance: NA
v_gene: TRBV5-5

CDR3nt: TGTGCCAGCAGTTCTCAGGGGGCCAGCACTGAAGCTTTCTTT
CDR3aa: CASSSQGASTEAFF
d_gene: TRBD1
j_gene: TRBJ1-1
abundance: NA
v_gene: TRBV28

CDR3nt: TGCGCCAGCAGCCCGATGGCGGGAGCGGGCTATGAGCAGTTCTTC
CDR3aa: CASSPMAGAGYEQFF
d_gene: TRBD2
j_gene: TRBJ2-1
abundance: NA
v_gene: TRBV4-1

CDR3nt: TGTGCCAGCAGCCGGGACATCAATAACTATGGCTACACCTTC
CDR3aa: CASSRDINNYGYTF
d_gene: NA
j_gene: TRBJ1-2
abundance: few
v_gene: TRBV7-9

CDR3nt: TGTGCCAGCAGTTTAAGTATAGAACAAGAGACCCAGTACTTC
CDR3aa: CASSLSIEQETQYF
d_gene: NA
j_gene: TRBJ2-5
abundance: once
v_gene: TRBV27

CDR3nt: TGTGCCAGCAGCGCCGGGACAGGGCTAACCCCGGTGTATTTT
CDR3aa: CASSAGTGLTPVYF
d_gene: TRBD1
j_gene: TRBJ2-3
abundance: NA
v_gene: TRBV7-9

CDR3nt: TGTGCCAGCAGTACAGGACTAGCGGCTGGCAATGAGCAGTTCTTC
CDR3aa: CASSTGLAAGNEQFF
d_gene: TRBD2
j_gene: TRBJ2-1
abundance: NA
v_gene: TRBV6-5

CDR3nt: TGTGCCAGCAGCCAAGAGCTCAGGGGGAACGGGGAGCTGTTTTTT
CDR3aa: CASSQELRGNGELFF
d_gene: TRBD1
j_gene: TRBJ2-2
abundance: once
v_gene: TRBV4-2

CDR3nt: TGTGCCACCAGTGATACAGGGAAGGGGACCGGGGAGCTGTTTTTT
CDR3aa: CATSDTGKGTGELFF
d_gene: NA
j_gene: TRBJ2-2
abundance: NA
v_gene: TRBV24-1

CDR3nt: TGTGCCAGCAGCCTCCGGGACAGGGGATTCAATGAGCAGTTCTTC
CDR3aa: CASSLRDRGFNEQFF
d_gene: TRBD1
j_gene: TRBJ2-1
abundance: NA
v_gene: TRBV5-5

CDR3nt: TGTGCCAGCAGTACAGGAGTCTCTGGAAACACCATATATTTT
CDR3aa: CASSTGVSGNTIYF
d_gene: NA
j_gene: TRBJ1-3
abundance: NA
v_gene: TRBV3-1/TRBV3-2

CDR3nt: TGCGCCAGCAGCTTCACAGGGGTCAACGAGCAGTACTTC
CDR3aa: CASSFTGVNEQYF
d_gene: TRBD1
j_gene: TRBJ2-7
abundance: NA
v_gene: TRBV5-1

CDR3nt: TGTGCCAGCAGTGCCCGGGACAGGGGCGGTGTTGGGGCCAACGTCCTGACTTTC
CDR3aa: CASSARDRGGVGANVLTF
d_gene: TRBD1
j_gene: TRBJ2-6
abundance: NA
v_gene: TRBV6-1

CDR3nt: TGTGCCACCAGTGATCGATGGACAGGGAGCGACGAGCAGTACTTC
CDR3aa: CATSDRWTGSDEQYF
d_gene: TRBD1
j_gene: TRBJ2-7
abundance: NA
v_gene: TRBV24-1

CDR3nt: TGTGCCAGCAGCCAGGAGGGCTATGGCTACACCTTC
CDR3aa: CASSQEGYGYTF
d_gene: NA
j_gene: TRBJ1-2
abundance: NA
v_gene: TRBV9